The 16 T cell receptor beta chains below were found in one sample sequenced in a study of T cells in Graves' hyperthyroidism and ophthalmopathy. What was amplified from RNA transcripts were TCR beta CDR3 regions. During a first-round RT-PCR of the TCR CDR3, the HTBI primer set was used. TCRdb re-called the multiplex PCR reads through MiXCR, storing one row per CDR3 protein. This table has about half a million distinct CDR3 sequences, approximately 23% appearing once. Material: blood. The origin of the receptors is a woman in her sixties or seventies with Graves' ophthalmopathy.

In its sample, this clonotype was seen a few times. This chain links TRBV9 with TRBJ2-7, with D unclear. Germline CDR1 SGDLS, CDR2 YYNGEE. The CDR3 spans 14 residues. Trimming cost V 4 bases and J 1 base, with 12 bases left between them. The CDR3 sequence: CASSPTWKSYEQYF. CDR3 bases: TGTGCCAGCAGCCCCACATGGAAATCCTACGAGCAGTACTTC.

This clonotype was recorded many times. The chain uses TRBV2 and TRBJ2-7, with 8 bases identical to TRBD1. V was clipped by 10 bases and J by 4 bases; unmatched bases: 9. This CDR3 is built from 13 residues. Germline V gene sequence: CDR1 SNHLY, CDR2 FYNNEI. The CDR3, as DNA: TGTGCCACCCAGGCAGGGGGCATATACGAGCAGTACTTC. Amino acid sequence: CATQAGGIYEQYF.

The chain links TRBV6-9 to TRBJ2-2; 9 bases agree with TRBD1. In germline, CDR1 is MNHGY, CDR2 SVAAGI. The CDR3 consists of 15 residues. V lost 4 bases, J lost 6 bases, and 6 bases stayed unmatched. CDR3 residues: CASSSPDRGAGELFF. CDR3 coding DNA: TGTGCCAGCAGTTCCCCAGACAGGGGGGCCGGGGAGCTGTTTTTT.

The gene calls are TRBV28 and TRBJ2-2; 7 bases match TRBD1. The CDR3 has 15 amino acids. From germline, CDR1 is MDHEN and CDR2 SYDVKM. V shed 4 bases and J 7 bases; nucleotides not matched to a gene: 9. In nucleotides, the CDR3 is TGTGCCAGCAGTTCCAGAGGGGGCCGGGACGGGGAGCTGTTTTTT. Translating gives CASSSRGGRDGELFF.

The chain uses TRBV10-1 and TRBJ2-5, with no clear D. Germline CDR1 and CDR2: WNHNN and SYGVQD (reference sequence). This CDR3 has 14 amino acids. V was pared by 3 bases and J by 5 bases, with 13 bases between. Here the CDR3 reads CASSDGSASETQYF. The CDR3 DNA follows: TGCGCCAGCAGTGATGGGTCGGCGAGTGAGACCCAGTACTTC.

V usage is TRBV10-3 and J usage is TRBJ2-7; D tentatively reads TRBD1 or TRBD2 (5 bases each). CDR3 length: 14 residues. Germline V lookup: CDR1 ENHRY, CDR2 SYGVKD. Between the trimmed V and J ends, which lost 4 bases and 1 base, there was a span of 11 bases. The CDR3 sequence is CAISGAGGSYEQYF. The DNA of the CDR3 is TGTGCCATCAGTGGGGCTGGGGGATCCTACGAGCAGTACTTC.

The chain uses TRBV30 and TRBJ2-1, with D perhaps matching TRBD2 (5 bases). V dropped 0 bases and J dropped 10 bases, with 13 bases sitting between them. Germline CDR1 is GTSNPN and CDR2 is SVGIG (reference sequence). The CDR3 contains 13 residues. CDR3 sequence reads: CAWSVLGGGEQFF. Written as DNA, the CDR3 is TGTGCCTGGAGTGTACTAGGAGGAGGCGAGCAGTTCTTC. Using reference TRBV30 and TRBJ2-1 for the parts outside the CDR3, the full variable domain is SQTIHQWPATLVQPVGSPLSLECTVEGTSNPNLYWYRQAAGRGLQLLFYSVGIGQISSEVPQNLSASRPQDRQFILSSKKLLLSDSGFYLCAWSVLGGGEQFFGPGTRLTVL.

The chain couples TRBV4-1 to TRBJ2-7, with TRBD2 matching over 10 bases. From germline, CDR1 is MGHRA and CDR2 YSYEKL. Losses at the gene ends were 0 bases for V and 1 base for J; bases not matched to a gene: 3. This CDR3 is built from 16 residues. The CDR3 here is CASSQDQRGGSYEQYF. In DNA, the CDR3 is TGCGCCAGCAGCCAAGATCAGCGGGGGGGTTCCTACGAGCAGTACTTC.

V gene TRBV9 combines with J gene TRBJ2-7, with 7 bases aligning to TRBD1. The CDR3 is 14 residues long. V dropped 2 bases and J dropped 6; count of bases not matched to a gene: 8. In germline, CDR1 is SGDLS, CDR2 YYNGEE. The CDR3 region has the DNA TGTGCCAGCAGCGTCGGACAGGTCGAGCGCGAGCAGTACTTC. The encoded protein is CASSVGQVEREQYF.

The table lists this clonotype with many counts. The gene calls are TRBV28 and TRBJ1-1; possibly TRBD1 for D (5 bases). The CDR3 sequence is 15 residues long. Germline V gene data show CDR1 as MDHEN and CDR2 as SYDVKM. Trimming left V 4 bases short and J 3 bases short, with 15 bases between. In nucleotides, the CDR3 is TGTGCCAGCAGTTCCCTTGGGGCAGGGTACACTGAAGCTTTCTTT. It is translated as CASSSLGAGYTEAFF.

The rearrangement joins TRBV24-1 to TRBJ2-7; possible D gene TRBD1, 5 bases. Germline V gene data show CDR1 as KGHDR and CDR2 as SFDVKD. Trimming removed 7 bases from V and 2 bases from J, with 11 bases in between. This CDR3 has 13 residues. CDR3 bases: TGTGCCACCAGGTCCGGACACCCCTACGAGCAGTACTTC. Translation gives CATRSGHPYEQYF.

This clonotype showed up just a few times. The chain combines TRBV6-2 or TRBV6-3 with TRBJ2-1, with TRBD2 as a possible D gene (6 bases). This CDR3 is built from 14 residues. Germline lookup yields CDR1 MNHEY and CDR2 SVGEGT. V was clipped by 2 bases and J by 9 bases, with 14 bases between them. CDR3 loop: CASSYKWEVREQFF. As DNA, the CDR3 is TGTGCCAGCAGTTACAAGTGGGAGGTACGTGAGCAGTTCTTC.

This clonotype was seen a few times. The genes are TRBV5-1 and TRBJ2-7, with D possibly matching TRBD2 (5 bases). The CDR3 is made up of 14 amino acids. Trimming stripped 4 bases from V and 2 bases from J, with 13 bases between. Germline CDR1 SGHRS, CDR2 YFSETQ. The CDR3 loop is CASSPYGGTYEQYF. CDR3 DNA: TGCGCCAGCAGCCCATATGGAGGCACCTACGAGCAGTACTTC.

This clonotype was recorded a few times. The V call is TRBV12-3 or TRBV12-4, the J call TRBJ2-1; TRBD2 might be the D (7 bases). V lost 7 bases to trimming and J lost 8 bases, with 12 bases between them. The CDR3 sequence is 12 residues long. In nucleotides, the CDR3 is TGTGCCAGCAAGGGGGGGCTATATGAGCAGTTCTTC. It specifies CASKGGLYEQFF.

V and J are TRBV28 and TRBJ2-3, with unresolved D. Trimming removed 7 bases from V and 2 bases from J, with 19 bases in between. The CDR3 sequence is 16 residues long. The germline gives CDR1 MDHEN, CDR2 SYDVKM. CDR3 bases: TGTGCCAGCAACGGGCTGGGATCAAGGATCACAGATACGCAGTATTTT. Translating it yields CASNGLGSRITDTQYF.

This clonotype was detected a few times. The V and J genes are TRBV7-9 and TRBJ1-2; 7 bases agree with TRBD1. CDR3 size: 12 residues. Germline trimming cut 3 bases from V and 11 bases from J; bases unmatched to any gene: 6. Germline V gives CDR1 SEHNR, CDR2 FQNEAQ (reference sequence). The CDR3 sequence: CASSFRQGWYTF. The DNA for the CDR3 is TGTGCCAGCAGCTTCCGACAGGGTTGGTACACCTTC.